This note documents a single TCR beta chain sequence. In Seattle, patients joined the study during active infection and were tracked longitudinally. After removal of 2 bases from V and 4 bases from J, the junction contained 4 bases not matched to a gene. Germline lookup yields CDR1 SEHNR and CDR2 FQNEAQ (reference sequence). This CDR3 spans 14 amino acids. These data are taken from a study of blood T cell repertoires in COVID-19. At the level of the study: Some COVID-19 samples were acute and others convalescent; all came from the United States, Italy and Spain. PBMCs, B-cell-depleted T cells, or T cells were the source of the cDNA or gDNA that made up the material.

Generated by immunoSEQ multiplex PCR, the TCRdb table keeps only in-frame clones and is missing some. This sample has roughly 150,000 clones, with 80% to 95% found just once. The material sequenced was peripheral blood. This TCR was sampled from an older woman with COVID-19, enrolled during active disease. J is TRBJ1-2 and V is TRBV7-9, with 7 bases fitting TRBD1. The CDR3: CASSLKDRFYGYTF. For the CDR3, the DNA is TGTGCCAGCAGCTTAAAGGACAGGTTCTATGGCTACACCTTC.